One and the same sample provided the 14 T cell receptor beta chains below, sequenced in a study of technical replicates of blood from a handful of donors. Method: immunoSEQ multiplex PCR; TCRdb's copy keeps in-frame clones and lacks some. The repertoire holds more than 75,000 clones, with 95% to 97% as singletons. Sequenced: T cells isolated from PBMCs. These receptors all come from a human donor in good health.

The CDR3 nucleotides read TGTGCCAGCAGCTTAGCTACTACTCCGGACAGCTTTTACACTGAAGCTTTCTTT. It encodes CASSLATTPDSFYTEAFF. The chain carries TRBV11-3 and TRBJ1-1; the D gene is possibly TRBD1 (6 bases). With 1 base removed from V and 3 bases from J, the gap between germline ends came to 21 bases. The germline V gene encodes CDR1 SGHNT and CDR2 YENEEA. This CDR3 comprises 18 residues. Filled out from reference TRBV11-3 and TRBJ1-1, the complete variable domain reads EAGVVQSPRYKIIEKKQPVAFWCNPISGHNTLYWYLQNLGQGPELLIRYENEEAVDDSQLPKDRFSAERLKGVDSTLKIQPAELGDSAVYLCASSLATTPDSFYTEAFFGQGTRLTVV.

The V gene is TRBV19, the J gene TRBJ2-3; D unclear. Trimming took off 6 bases at V and 5 bases at J, with 15 bases between the two ends. Germline CDR1 reads LNHDA; CDR2 reads SQIVND (reference sequence). CDR3 length equals 14 residues. CDR3 sequence: CASRTARREDTQYF. The CDR3 DNA follows: TGTGCCAGTAGGACTGCTAGGCGAGAAGATACGCAGTATTTT.

V is TRBV19 and J is TRBJ1-3; D is perhaps TRBD1 (6 bases). Germline CDR1 reads LNHDA; CDR2 reads SQIVND (reference sequence). The germline V and J ends were trimmed by 8 bases and 7 bases, with 18 bases remaining between them. CDR3 size: 14 residues. The CDR3 sequence: CASGRDTSGNTIYF. The CDR3 nucleotides read TGTGCCAGTGGCCGGGACACGAGTGGGAACACCATATATTTT.

V and J are TRBV19 and TRBJ1-2; 7 positions match TRBD1. CDR3 length: 15 amino acids. V lost 6 bases to trimming and J lost 4 bases; unmatched junction nucleotides: 11. In germline, CDR1 is LNHDA, CDR2 SQIVND (reference sequence). CDR3: CASRKRDSLSYGYTF. DNA of the CDR3: TGTGCCAGTAGGAAAAGGGACAGCCTTTCCTATGGCTACACCTTC. The entire variable domain, with the rest obtained from reference TRBV19 and TRBJ1-2, is as follows: DGGITQSPKYLFRKEGQNVTLSCEQNLNHDAMYWYRQDPGQGLRLIYYSQIVNDFQKGDIAEGYSVSREKKESFPLTVTSAQKNPTAFYLCASRKRDSLSYGYTFGSGTRLTVV.

The rearrangement joins TRBV23-1 to TRBJ1-1; D unresolved. TRBV23-1 is designated an ORF whose function remains uncertain. The CDR3 sequence is 14 residues long. Trimming stripped 7 bases from V and 5 bases from J, with 17 bases between. CDR3 DNA sequence: TGCGCCAGCACAATAAGACCGGGAGGGACTGAAGCTTTCTTT. Translated: CASTIRPGGTEAFF.

The rearrangement links TRBV30 to TRBJ2-7; 10 bases line up with TRBD2. Germline V gene data show CDR1 as GTSNPN and CDR2 as SVGIG (reference sequence). The junction had 5 bases not matched to a gene; V was cut back by 2 bases and J by 4 bases. The CDR3 loop spans 14 amino acids. DNA of the CDR3: TGTGCCTGGAGTCGACTAGCGGGCTTTTACGAGCAGTACTTC. Encoded protein: CAWSRLAGFYEQYF. Combining the CDR3 with reference TRBV30 and TRBJ2-7 gives the whole variable domain SQTIHQWPATLVQPVGSPLSLECTVEGTSNPNLYWYRQAAGRGLQLLFYSVGIGQISSEVPQNLSASRPQDRQFILSSKKLLLSDSGFYLCAWSRLAGFYEQYFGPGTRLTVT.

This chain connects TRBV5-6 to TRBJ1-1, with D unclear. This CDR3 is built from 15 residues. Germline CDR1 reads SGHDT; CDR2 reads YYEEEE. Trimming left V 0 bases short and J 1 base short, with 10 bases between. Here the CDR3 DNA reads TGTGCCAGCAGCTTGGCCGGCAGGTGGAACACTGAAGCTTTCTTT. It encodes CASSLAGRWNTEAFF.

In DNA, the CDR3 is TGTGCCAGCAGTTTAGTAGCGGGAGGTAGTAACAATGAGCAGTTCTTC. Amino acid sequence: CASSLVAGGSNNEQFF. The chain links TRBV28 to TRBJ2-1; 10 bases align to TRBD2. This CDR3 comprises 16 residues. Trimming took 2 bases from V and 5 from J; bases not matched to a gene: 6. Germline V gene data show CDR1 as MDHEN and CDR2 as SYDVKM.

V is TRBV4-1 and J is TRBJ2-1, with TRBD2 matching 11 bases. This CDR3 is built from 19 residues. The germline gives CDR1 MGHRA, CDR2 YSYEKL. The V gene end was trimmed by 1 base and the J gene end by 6 bases; junction bases not matched to a gene: 14. In DNA form, the CDR3 reads TGCGCCAGCAGCCAAGCAAGACTAGCGGGGATCGGGTCTGGCAATGAGCAGTTCTTC. Amino acid sequence: CASSQARLAGIGSGNEQFF.

The chain has TRBV28 and TRBJ2-7; D might be TRBD1 (6 bases). Germline CDR1 reads MDHEN; CDR2 reads SYDVKM. The CDR3 has 12 residues. With 6 bases removed from V and 2 bases from J, the gap between germline ends came to 8 bases. The DNA for the CDR3 is TGTGCCAGCAGACGGGACACCTACGAGCAGTACTTC. Its protein product is CASRRDTYEQYF.

The genes are TRBV27 and TRBJ2-5, with 9 bases matching TRBD1. TRBJ2-7 explains the end of the DNA better; the J call may be wrong. Germline CDR1 is MNHEY and CDR2 is SMNVEV (reference sequence). The CDR3 has 13 amino acids. The CDR3 DNA reads as TGTGCCAGCAGGGGACAGGGTCCCTACGAGCAGTACTTC. As protein: CASRGQGPYEQYF.

This chain joins TRBV5-4 and TRBJ2-1; no firm D call. The CDR3 sequence is 12 residues long. Germline V gene sequence: CDR1 SGHNT, CDR2 YYREEE (reference sequence). V was pared by 4 bases and J by 9 bases, with 11 bases between. In DNA, the CDR3 is TGTGCCAGCAGCGCCTCTATAGCTGAGCAGTTCTTC. It is translated as CASSASIAEQFF. The full variable domain, with the rest looked up from reference TRBV5-4 and TRBJ2-1, is ETGVTQSPTHLIKTRGQQVTLRCSSQSGHNTVSWYQQALGQGPQFIFQYYREEENGRGNFPPRFSGLQFPNYSSELNVNALELDDSALYLCASSASIAEQFFGPGTRLTVL.

The chain uses TRBV5-1 and TRBJ1-2; 7 nucleotides line up with TRBD1. Germline V gives CDR1 SGHRS, CDR2 YFSETQ. V trimming: 0 bases; J trimming: 3 bases; junction bases outside the gene matches: 8. The CDR3 sequence is 16 residues long. CDR3 amino acids: CASSLAVTGWDYGYTF. The CDR3 DNA follows: TGCGCCAGCAGCTTGGCCGTGACAGGGTGGGACTATGGCTACACCTTC.

The rearrangement joins TRBV19 to TRBJ2-4; 8 nucleotides match TRBD2. The germline V gene has CDR1 LNHDA and CDR2 SQIVND (reference sequence). CDR3 length: 14 amino acids. V lost 4 bases and J lost 9; bases outside the gene matches: 8. The CDR3 region has the DNA TGTGCCAGTAGTACTCAAGCGGGAGAAAGCATTCAGTACTTC. It specifies CASSTQAGESIQYF.